The rows below give T cell receptor beta chains drawn from one sample of a study of CXCR3-negative and CXCR3-positive naive CD8 T cells. No DNA is given; TCRdb re-called the 5' RACE reads and lists each CDR3 protein once. The table for this sample gives roughly 65,000 distinct CDR3 sequences. Source material: naive CXCR3+ CD8+ T cells from blood. The receptors shown here come from a human donor in good health. Some clones in this sample may be carry-over from other donors' samples. The CDR3 runs from the conserved cysteine through the conserved F or W.

j_gene | v_gene | len | CDR3aa
TRBJ2-7 | TRBV6-5 | 13 | CASSYSLGYEQYF
TRBJ2-1 | TRBV29-1 | 15 | CSVEVEDSPYNEQFF
TRBJ2-7 | TRBV13 | 14 | CASSLLAGVYEQYF
TRBJ1-2 | TRBV7-2 | 14 | CASSYAGTGVGYTF
TRBJ2-2 | TRBV5-5 | 15 | CASSQGTSGTGELFF
TRBJ2-5 | TRBV7-9 | 12 | CASSFAQETQYF
TRBJ2-1 | TRBV7-6 | 14 | CASSWQGSLNEQFF
TRBJ2-3 | TRBV6-2/TRBV6-3 | 15 | CASRPTRGGTDTQYF
TRBJ1-1 | TRBV7-9 | 16 | CASSPSYGTKNTEAFF
TRBJ2-5 | TRBV7-2 | 16 | CASSPNRDSHLATQYF
TRBJ1-2 | TRBV25-1 | 13 | CASSWDRGDGYTF
TRBJ1-2 | TRBV7-9 | 15 | CASSHSGREDYGYTF
TRBJ2-5 | TRBV29-1 | 14 | CSVSDGGILETQYF
TRBJ2-5 | TRBV7-9 | 14 | CASSGTGGQETEYF
TRBJ2-1 | TRBV9 | 15 | CASSVVGTGGNEQFF
TRBJ2-3 | TRBV6-5 | 20 | CASSYSYQTSGGASTDTQYF
TRBJ1-1 | TRBV7-9 | 12 | CAGSTEWTEAFF
TRBJ2-2 | TRBV20-1 | 19 | CSARDWASGGNANTGELFF
TRBJ1-1 | TRBV7-3 | 16 | CASSSGQGGMNTEAFF
TRBJ2-7 | TRBV12-3/TRBV12-4 | 14 | CASSLGQGAREQYF
TRBJ2-7 | TRBV7-2 | 13 | CASAAGGTYEQYF
TRBJ1-2 | TRBV27 | 14 | CASSSTTGGYGYTF
TRBJ2-3 | TRBV7-3 | 15 | CASRFLRSSTDTQYF
TRBJ2-1 | TRBV28 | 11 | CASTLGHEQFF
TRBJ2-1 | TRBV7-9 | 14 | CASRLQGTHNEQFF
TRBJ2-7 | TRBV6-2/TRBV6-3 | 15 | CASRIDGTESYEQYF
TRBJ2-5 | TRBV13 | 13 | CASSLVVGETQYF
TRBJ2-5 | TRBV11-3 | 16 | CASSPRLAGRQGAQYF
TRBJ2-3 | TRBV7-8 | 13 | CASERGATDTQYF
TRBJ1-5 | TRBV6-5 | 15 | CASSLGGMGNQPQHF